Following are 18 T cell receptor beta chains from one sample sequenced in a study of T cell responses to AZD1222 COVID-19 vaccine. Assay used: immunoSEQ multiplex PCR; TCRdb lists only in-frame clones, some missing. Here the sample spans around 180,000 clones, about 94% being singletons. Sequenced here: peripheral blood, sampled on day 0 of AZD1222 vaccination. Receptors originate from an adult in good health.

This clone was seen only a few times. This rearrangement joins TRBV6-5 to TRBJ2-1; D gene uncertain. With 2 bases removed from V and 5 bases from J, the gap between germline ends came to 16 bases. This CDR3 is built from 16 residues. From germline, CDR1 is MNHEY and CDR2 SVGAGI. CDR3 in DNA: TGTGCCAGCAGTTACCGGTCCGGGCCCTCAAACAATGAGCAGTTCTTC. It yields the protein CASSYRSGPSNNEQFF.

This clone was seen a few times. The chain has TRBV27 and TRBJ2-7; 9 bases are a match to TRBD2. The germline V gene encodes CDR1 MNHEY and CDR2 SMNVEV (reference sequence). The J segment lost 6 bases and the V segment lost 4 bases, leaving 4 bases of the junction unmatched. This CDR3 spans 13 amino acids. In DNA form, the CDR3 reads TGTGCCAGCAGTTGGCGGACTAGCGTCGAGCAGTACTTC. Translated, it gives CASSWRTSVEQYF.

There are a few counts of this clone. V usage is TRBV7-9 and J usage is TRBJ2-5; tentative D call: TRBD2 (5 bases). CDR1 SEHNR and CDR2 FQNEAQ come from the germline V gene (reference sequence). The V end lost 5 bases, the J end lost 1 base, and 14 bases lay between the germline ends. The CDR3 spans 15 residues. This chain's CDR3 is CASSQTAGVQETQYF. CDR3 nucleotides: TGTGCCAGCAGCCAGACGGCCGGGGTCCAAGAGACCCAGTACTTC.

The V gene is TRBV3-1 (or the pseudogene TRBV3-2), the J gene TRBJ2-7; no reliable D call. Trimming pared 5 bases from V and 5 bases from J, leaving 13 bases between. Germline V gene data show CDR1 as LGHDT and CDR2 as YNNKEL (reference sequence). The CDR3 sequence is 13 residues long. This CDR3 is CASSDLPRDEQYF. The CDR3 region has the DNA TGTGCCAGCAGCGATTTACCCCGAGACGAGCAGTACTTC.

The sample holds one count of this clone. V usage is TRBV7-9 and J usage is TRBJ1-2, with a possible D match to TRBD1 (6 bases). The germline gives CDR1 SEHNR, CDR2 FQNEAQ (reference sequence). The CDR3 is made up of 11 amino acids. Trimming shortened V by 0 bases and J by 13 bases, and 9 bases separated the two germline ends. The CDR3 is CASSLAGACTF. The CDR3 bases are TGTGCCAGCAGCTTAGCGGGGGCGTGCACCTTC.

V gene TRBV6-1 combines with J gene TRBJ2-7, with D unresolved. V was shortened by 6 bases and J by 4 bases, with 13 bases between the two germline ends. This CDR3 region has 13 residues. Germline values: CDR1 MNHNS, CDR2 SASEGT. CDR3 sequence: CASSPGWAYEQYF. CDR3 coding DNA: TGTGCCAGCAGCCCCGGGTGGGCTTACGAGCAGTACTTC.

This clone was detected once. V usage is TRBV19 and J usage is TRBJ2-7, with 11 bases fitting TRBD1. This CDR3 is 15 amino acids long. Germline V gives CDR1 LNHDA, CDR2 SQIVND (reference sequence). V lost 5 bases to trimming and J lost 3 bases; unmatched junction nucleotides: 6. The CDR3 loop reads CASSPKGTGGYEQYF. CDR3 sequence (DNA): TGTGCCAGTAGTCCCAAGGGGACAGGGGGCTACGAGCAGTACTTC.

The chain uses TRBV19 and TRBJ1-1; D remains unclear. V lost 3 bases and J 7 bases, leaving 15 bases between the germline ends. This CDR3 region has 14 residues. Germline CDR1 reads LNHDA; CDR2 reads SQIVND (reference sequence). CDR3 sequence reads: CASSIARERGEAFF. The CDR3 nucleotides are TGTGCCAGTAGTATCGCTAGGGAGCGGGGTGAAGCTTTCTTT.

This chain joins TRBV6-2 or TRBV6-3 and TRBJ2-7, with D tentatively TRBD1 (5 bases). Trimming pared 6 bases from V and 3 bases from J, leaving 12 bases between. Germline CDR1 is MNHEY and CDR2 is SVGEGT. The CDR3 contains 13 residues. The CDR3 protein is CASSRAGGYEQYF. The CDR3, as DNA: TGTGCCAGCAGCAGGGCCGGCGGCTACGAGCAGTACTTC.

The chain has TRBV28 and TRBJ1-1, with 7 nucleotides matching TRBD1. CDR3 size: 18 residues. CDR1 and CDR2 (germline): MDHEN, SYDVKM. Unmatched junction bases numbered 20, after V lost 6 bases and J lost 4 bases. The CDR3 reads CASRLYHRGGLTGTEAFF. The CDR3 region has the DNA TGTGCCAGCAGACTCTACCACAGGGGAGGGTTGACGGGCACTGAAGCTTTCTTT.

DNA for the CDR3: TGTGCCAGCAGCTCCCGCGGGACTAGCGGTTCCTACAATGAGCAGTTCTTC. It codes for CASSSRGTSGSYNEQFF. The V gene is TRBV5-4, the J gene TRBJ2-1, with TRBD2 matching over 11 bases. The CDR3 spans 17 residues. J lost 1 base, V lost 3 bases, and 6 bases had no gene match. Germline V gene lookup returns CDR1 SGHNT and CDR2 YYREEE (reference sequence).

The gene calls are TRBV6-5 and TRBJ1-6, with 7 bases that match TRBD1. Germline V lookup: CDR1 MNHEY, CDR2 SVGAGI. The CDR3 has 15 residues. The ends lost 5 bases at V and 7 bases at J; junction bases unmatched: 8. Written as DNA, the CDR3 is TGTGCCAGCAGTAGCCGACAGGGCTCAAATTCACCCCTCCACTTT. Translating it yields CASSSRQGSNSPLHF.

V and J are TRBV9 and TRBJ2-7, with 10 bases that match TRBD1. Germline CDR1 and CDR2: SGDLS and YYNGEE. The V segment lost 0 bases and the J segment 3 bases; nucleotides outside the gene matches: 3. This CDR3 is built from 15 residues. The CDR3 protein is CASSVDGTGVYEQYF. The CDR3 DNA follows: TGTGCCAGCAGCGTAGACGGGACAGGGGTCTACGAGCAGTACTTC.

This sequence joins TRBV28 and TRBJ1-2; D not resolved. Deletions cut 3 bases from V and 8 bases from J, with 7 bases between. Germline V gene sequence: CDR1 MDHEN, CDR2 SYDVKM. The CDR3 spans 11 residues. The CDR3 here is CASSLAQGYTF. The CDR3 region has the DNA TGTGCCAGCAGTTTGGCCCAGGGCTACACCTTC.

About this clone: One junction end disagrees with the germline gene, perhaps due to a read error. The chain links TRBV7-7 to TRBJ2-1, with D possibly matching TRBD2 (7 bases). The CDR3 contains 14 residues. Germline CDR1 SSHAT, CDR2 FNYEAQ (reference sequence). The CDR3 here is CASSTGGPYNEQFF. DNA for the CDR3: TGTGCTAGCAGCACCGGGGGGCCCTACAATGAGCAGTTCTTC.

This chain connects TRBV7-3 to TRBJ2-1; possible D gene TRBD2, 5 bases. Trimming cost V 1 base and J 0 bases, with 10 bases left between them. Germline V gene lookup returns CDR1 SGHTA and CDR2 FQGTGA. This CDR3 has 16 residues. The CDR3 DNA reads as TGTGCCAGCAGCTTAATGAGGGCACTCTCCTACAATGAGCAGTTCTTC. It is translated as CASSLMRALSYNEQFF.

The gene calls are TRBV28 and TRBJ1-1; D ambiguous. The V and J ends lost 3 bases and 0 bases respectively, with 8 bases between them. Germline CDR1 and CDR2: MDHEN and SYDVKM. The CDR3 runs to 14 residues. CDR3 in amino acids: CASSFEAVNTEAFF. The CDR3, as DNA: TGTGCCAGCAGTTTTGAGGCAGTGAACACTGAAGCTTTCTTT. Supplemented by reference TRBV28 and TRBJ1-1, the full variable domain reads DVKVTQSSRYLVKRTGEKVFLECVQDMDHENMFWYRQDPGLGLRLIYFSYDVKMKEKGDIPEGYSVSREKKERFSLILESASTNQTSMYLCASSFEAVNTEAFFGQGTRLTVV.

The chain joins TRBV4-2 to TRBJ1-2, with 9 bases matching TRBD1. V lost 0 bases and J lost 2; bases outside the gene matches: 1. The CDR3 runs to 15 residues. Germline CDR1 reads LGHNA; CDR2 reads YNFKEQ. The CDR3 spells CASSQDGQGNYGYTF. CDR3 sequence (DNA): TGTGCCAGCAGCCAAGATGGACAGGGGAACTATGGCTACACCTTC.